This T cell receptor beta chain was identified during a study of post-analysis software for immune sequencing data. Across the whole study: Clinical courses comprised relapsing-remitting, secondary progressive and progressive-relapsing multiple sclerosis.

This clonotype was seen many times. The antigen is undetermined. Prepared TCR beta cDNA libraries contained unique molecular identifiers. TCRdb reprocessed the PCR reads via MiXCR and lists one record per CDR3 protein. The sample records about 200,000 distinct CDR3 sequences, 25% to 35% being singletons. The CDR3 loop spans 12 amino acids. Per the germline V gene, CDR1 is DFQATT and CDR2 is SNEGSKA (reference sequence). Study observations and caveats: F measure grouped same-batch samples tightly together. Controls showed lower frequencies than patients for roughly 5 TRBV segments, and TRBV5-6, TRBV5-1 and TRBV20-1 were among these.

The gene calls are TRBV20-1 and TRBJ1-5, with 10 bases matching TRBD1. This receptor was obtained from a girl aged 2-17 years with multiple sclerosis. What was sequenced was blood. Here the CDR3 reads CSLGQGDQPQHF. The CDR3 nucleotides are TGCAGCTTAGGACAGGGGGATCAGCCCCAGCATTTT.